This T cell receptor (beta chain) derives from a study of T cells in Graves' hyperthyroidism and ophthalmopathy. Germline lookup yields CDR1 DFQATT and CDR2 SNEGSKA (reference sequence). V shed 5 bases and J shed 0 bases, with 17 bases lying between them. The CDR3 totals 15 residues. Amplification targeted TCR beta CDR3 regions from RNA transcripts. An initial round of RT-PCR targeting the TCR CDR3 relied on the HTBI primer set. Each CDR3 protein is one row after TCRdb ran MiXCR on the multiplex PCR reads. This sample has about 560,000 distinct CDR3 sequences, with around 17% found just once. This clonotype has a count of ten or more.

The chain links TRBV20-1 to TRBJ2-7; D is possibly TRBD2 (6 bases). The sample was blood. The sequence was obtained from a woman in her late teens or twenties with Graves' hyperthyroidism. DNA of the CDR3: TGCAGTGCTGGGGATCTGGCGGGAAGCTCCTACGAGCAGTACTTC. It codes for CSAGDLAGSSYEQYF.